The sequence of this T cell receptor beta chain was determined in a study of cytomegalovirus exposure and HLA in healthy donors. Germline loops: CDR1 GTSNPN, CDR2 SVGIG (reference sequence). Trimming took 4 bases from V and 4 from J; bases not matched to a gene: 15. The length of the CDR3 is 16 residues. About this clone itself: What it binds is unknown.

Primers included in the PCR were 60 Vbeta and 13 Jbeta primers. Measured with immunoSEQ multiplex PCR; TCRdb has only the in-frame clones, and not every one. The top ten hold more than 0.75% of the sample, which has about 140,000 clones, 60% to 80% seen once. Study-level findings and limits: It was shown in a later analysis that HLA-associated TCR beta chains were more clonally expanded than other, equally common chains. Later work associated fewer than 20,000 TCR beta sequences with HLA alleles at 0.05 false discovery rate. Reports indicated that the classifier achieved high specificity and sensitivity in diagnosing cytomegalovirus status.

Sequences were obtained from PBMCs. The clonotype comes from a man between 18 and 35 years old in good health and CMV-seronegative. This chain joins TRBV30 and TRBJ2-7; 8 bases are a match to TRBD1. As DNA, the CDR3 is TGTGCCTGGACTCCTATCGGCGGGACAGGAGGTTACGAGCAGTACTTC. It yields the protein CAWTPIGGTGGYEQYF.